The T cell receptor beta chain described here comes from a study of CD8+ T cells in alopecia areata. Extraction and reverse transcription of RNA yielded cDNA as the sequencing template. TCRdb keeps only in-frame clones here, not all; method: immunoSEQ multiplex PCR. The sample includes some 130,000 clones, about 60% of them seen just once. Looked up from germline, CDR1 is SNHLY and CDR2 is FYNNEI. The CDR3 runs to 15 residues. Trimming cost V 6 bases and J 1 base, with 13 bases left between them. The chain couples TRBV2 to TRBJ1-5, with D perhaps matching TRBD1 (5 bases). The sequence was collected from a human donor with alopecia areata. This material consisted of CD4+ T cells sorted from blood, taken at week 0. CDR3 DNA sequence: TGTGCCAGCAGCGTCAGCGGGGGGAGCAATCAGCCCCAGCATTTT. Encoded protein: CASSVSGGSNQPQHF.